This paragraph reports one T cell receptor (beta chain). TCRdb's copy holds only in-frame clones and misses some; the assay was immunoSEQ multiplex PCR. The sample contains 310,000 or so clones, around 91% of which appear only once. The record originates from a study of blood T cell repertoires in COVID-19. Study as a whole: PBMCs, B-cell-depleted T cells, or T cells were the source of the cDNA or gDNA that made up the material.

V lost 6 bases, J lost 4 bases, and 5 bases stayed unmatched. The CDR3 length is 14 residues. The germline V gene encodes CDR1 MNHNY and CDR2 SVGAGI (reference sequence). Individuals drawn from approximately 22 US areas were about 18 to 100 years old. Sequenced material: PBMCs or T cells enriched from blood (not recorded which). The chain links TRBV6-6 to TRBJ2-7, with 11 bases aligning to TRBD1. The sequence was collected from a woman in her thirties or forties who had recovered from COVID-19. The CDR3 DNA reads TGTGCCAGCAGACCGGGACAGGGGGTTTACGAGCAGTACTTC. Protein sequence: CASRPGQGVYEQYF.